Below are 4 T cell receptor beta chains sequenced from a single sample in a study of blood T cells in healthy people across ages. Combining a sample-barcoded 5' primer with a J-beta primer mix, a second PCR ran for 7 to 11 cycles. One entry per CDR3 protein, called by TCRdb with MiXCR from the 5' RACE reads. Found here are more than 1.4 million distinct CDR3 sequences, about 40% of them singletons; the top ten hold roughly 7.9%. The sequenced sample was blood. Every receptor here comes from a woman under 30 in good health.

The chain couples TRBV29-1 to TRBJ2-3, with 7 bases fitting TRBD2. Germline values: CDR1 SQVTM, CDR2 ANQGSEA. This CDR3 is built from 14 residues. The CDR3 region has the DNA TGCAGGGGGATGGCGGGGGTAGGAACAGATACGCAGTATTTT. Amino acids: CRGMAGVGTDTQYF.

The chain carries TRBV7-9 and TRBJ2-1, with 8 bases identical to TRBD2. This CDR3 spans 16 amino acids. The germline V gene has CDR1 SEHNR and CDR2 FQNEAQ (reference sequence). The V segment lost 3 bases and the J segment 3 bases; nucleotides outside the gene matches: 7. The CDR3 region is CASSFPGTRGYNEQFF. As DNA, the CDR3 is TGTGCCAGCAGCTTCCCCGGGACTAGGGGCTACAATGAGCAGTTCTTC.

The J gene is TRBJ2-2, the V gene TRBV27; unclear D gene. In germline, CDR1 is MNHEY, CDR2 SMNVEV (reference sequence). The CDR3 extends over 13 amino acids. The V and J ends lost 1 base and 4 bases respectively, with 4 bases between them. CDR3 nucleotides: TGTGCCAGCAGTTTATTCAGCACCGGGGAGCTGTTTTTT. Its protein product is CASSLFSTGELFF.

This chain links TRBV20-1 with TRBJ1-1; D not certain. The CDR3 sequence is 15 residues long. V lost 0 bases and J 0 bases, leaving 11 bases between the germline ends. Germline V CDR1 and CDR2: DFQATT, SNEGSKA (reference sequence). The CDR3 DNA is TGCAGTGCTAGAGATATTCAGTATATGAACACTGAAGCTTTCTTT. Amino acids: CSARDIQYMNTEAFF.